A single sample is the source of the 10 T cell receptor beta chains below, sequenced in a study of cytomegalovirus exposure and HLA in healthy donors. 13 Jbeta primers and 60 Vbeta primers were used for the PCR. Clones were read by immunoSEQ multiplex PCR, and TCRdb kept only the in-frame ones, dropping some. The sample lists about 270,000 clones, roughly 88% occurring once. Input material: PBMCs. All receptors come from a man aged 35 to 55 in good health and CMV-seropositive.

The chain has TRBV11-2 and TRBJ1-2; 10 nucleotides agree with TRBD1. Losses at the gene ends were 5 bases for V and 4 bases for J; bases not matched to a gene: 7. Germline values: CDR1 SGHAT, CDR2 FQNNGV. This CDR3 has 15 amino acids. The CDR3 nucleotides read TGTGCCAGCAGCCCGACAGGGGGCGACTTCTATGGCTACACCTTC. Translated, it gives CASSPTGGDFYGYTF.

The chain joins TRBV30 to TRBJ2-5, with D tentatively TRBD1 (5 bases). The J call is doubtful: the DNA matches TRBJ2-7 better. The CDR3 sequence is 14 residues long. Germline loops: CDR1 GTSNPN, CDR2 SVGIG (reference sequence). CDR3 sequence reads: CAWSVGAGSDEQYF. The CDR3 nucleotides are TGTGCCTGGAGTGTAGGAGCAGGGTCCGACGAGCAGTACTTC.

The gene calls are TRBV27 and TRBJ2-7; 7 positions match TRBD1. CDR3 size: 13 residues. V gave up 5 bases and J gave up 3 bases; unmatched junction bases: 4. Germline-derived CDR1 and CDR2 are MNHEY and SMNVEV (reference sequence). CDR3 DNA sequence: TGTGCCAGCAGTCAAGGGACAGTCTACGAGCAGTACTTC. Encoded protein: CASSQGTVYEQYF.

This rearrangement joins TRBV23-1 to TRBJ1-1, with D tentatively TRBD1 (5 bases). TRBV23-1 counts as an open reading frame of uncertain function. This CDR3 region has 18 residues. The V gene lost 1 base and the J gene lost 3 bases, with 21 bases spanning the gap. CDR3 region: CASSQCKKQAESDTEAFF. Written as DNA, the CDR3 is TGCGCCAGCAGTCAATGTAAGAAACAGGCAGAGAGCGACACTGAAGCTTTCTTT.

J is TRBJ2-5 and V is TRBV15; 7 bases match TRBD2. CDR3 length equals 19 residues. Germline CDR1 LNHNV, CDR2 YYDKDF (reference sequence). The ends lost 4 bases at V and 0 bases at J; junction bases unmatched: 17. CDR3: CATSTPATWDYPYQETQYF. The CDR3 DNA sequence: TGTGCCACCAGCACCCCGGCTACCTGGGACTACCCGTACCAAGAGACCCAGTACTTC.

J is TRBJ1-4 and V is TRBV5-6; 7 bases align to TRBD1. Germline CDR1 reads SGHDT; CDR2 reads YYEEEE. V was pared by 4 bases and J by 9 bases, with 12 bases of the junction left unmatched. The CDR3 contains 15 residues. This CDR3 is CASSLGQLLMKKLFF. The CDR3 DNA sequence: TGTGCCAGCAGCCTGGGACAGCTGTTAATGAAAAAACTGTTTTTT.

The chain employs TRBV5-1 and TRBJ2-3; 14 bases are shared with TRBD2. In germline, CDR1 is SGHRS, CDR2 YFSETQ. This CDR3 is built from 17 residues. V lost 0 bases, J lost 3 bases, and 3 bases stayed unmatched. CDR3 region: CASSLGLAGGPTDTQYF. CDR3 in DNA: TGCGCCAGCAGCTTGGGACTAGCGGGAGGGCCGACAGATACGCAGTATTTT.

V and J are TRBV28 and TRBJ2-5, with 8 positions matching TRBD2. The CDR3 extends over 13 amino acids. Germline V gene sequence: CDR1 MDHEN, CDR2 SYDVKM. The V and J ends lost 4 bases and 3 bases, in that order; junction bases with no gene match: 1. CDR3 loop: CASSSGLEETQYF. The CDR3 DNA reads TGTGCCAGCAGTTCGGGACTAGAAGAGACCCAGTACTTC.

V and J are TRBV7-6 and TRBJ2-1, with TRBD2 matching over 15 bases. The junction had 2 bases not matched to a gene; V was cut back by 4 bases and J by 7 bases. The CDR3 has 15 residues. CDR1 is SGHVS, CDR2 FNYEAQ, per germline. CDR3 DNA sequence: TGTGCCAGCAGCTCGGGACTAGCGGGAGGTAATGAGCAGTTCTTC. It is translated as CASSSGLAGGNEQFF. Full variable domain (remainder filled in from reference TRBV7-6 and TRBJ2-1): GAGVSQSPRYKVTKRGQDVALRCDPISGHVSLYWYRQALGQGPEFLTYFNYEAQQDKSGLPNDRFSAERPEGSISTLTIQRTEQRDSAMYRCASSSGLAGGNEQFFGPGTRLTVL.

V is TRBV19 and J is TRBJ2-2; D is unclear. CDR3 length: 15 residues. Germline V gene lookup returns CDR1 LNHDA and CDR2 SQIVND (reference sequence). Trimming shortened V by 8 bases and J by 6 bases, and 19 bases separated the two germline ends. The chain's CDR3 is CASSSLARSAGELFF. The CDR3, as DNA: TGTGCCAGTTCAAGCCTCGCCCGCTCCGCCGGGGAGCTGTTTTTT. Together with reference TRBV19 and TRBJ2-2, the CDR3 gives the full variable domain: DGGITQSPKYLFRKEGQNVTLSCEQNLNHDAMYWYRQDPGQGLRLIYYSQIVNDFQKGDIAEGYSVSREKKESFPLTVTSAQKNPTAFYLCASSSLARSAGELFFGEGSRLTVL.